These 18 T cell receptor beta chains were sequenced from one sample in a study of beta chain features in type 1 diabetes. Study outcomes and limitations: Type 1 diabetes patients had moderately but significantly shorter TCRB CDR3s in all four CD4+ subsets.

Antigen specificity for these receptors is unknown. Isolated RNA was reverse transcribed in full, so expressed TCRB transcripts were sequenced. This table comes from immunoSEQ multiplex PCR, and its TCRdb copy is limited to in-frame clones, with some not included. In the table there are some 290,000 clones, more than 13% of which are singletons. The sample was naive CD4+ T cells from blood. These receptors originate from a young man with type 1 diabetes.

This clone has more than one count but fewer than ten. The chain carries TRBV27 and TRBJ1-1, with no clear D. CDR1 is MNHEY, CDR2 SMNVEV, per germline (reference sequence). This CDR3 region has 14 residues. Trimming took 0 bases from V and 10 from J, leaving 15 bases between them. Here the CDR3 reads CASSLSRRVLVAFF. CDR3 sequence (DNA): TGTGCCAGCAGTTTATCGCGGCGGGTTCTGGTAGCTTTCTTT.

This clone was recorded a few times. V usage is TRBV7-9 and J usage is TRBJ2-2; 13 positions match TRBD2. Trimming took 5 bases from V and 11 from J; bases not matched to a gene: 11. The CDR3 consists of 16 residues. CDR1 is SEHNR, CDR2 FQNEAQ, per germline (reference sequence). Written as DNA, the CDR3 is TGTGCCAGCAGCCCCCGGACTAGCGGGAGACTGCCTGAGCTGTTTTTT. The encoded protein is CASSPRTSGRLPELFF.

The table lists this clone with a few counts. The gene calls are TRBV29-1 and TRBJ2-1, with TRBD2 identical over 9 bases. Germline trimming cut 5 bases from V and 7 bases from J; bases unmatched to any gene: 3. Germline assignment: CDR1 SQVTM and CDR2 ANQGSEA. The CDR3 length is 12 residues. This CDR3 reads CSVYSGSNEQFF. The CDR3 region has the DNA TGCAGCGTTTATAGCGGGAGTAATGAGCAGTTCTTC.

The V call is TRBV2, the J call TRBJ1-5; 7 bases are shared with TRBD1. Germline CDR1 and CDR2: SNHLY and FYNNEI. This CDR3 region has 15 residues. V trimming: 6 bases; J trimming: 7 bases; junction bases outside the gene matches: 12. The CDR3 protein is CASRGPGTASQPQHF. CDR3 in DNA: TGTGCCAGCAGGGGTCCCGGGACAGCGAGCCAGCCCCAGCATTTT.

This chain links TRBV7-3 with TRBJ2-1, with TRBD2 matching 10 bases. V lost 0 bases, J lost 9 bases, and 8 bases stayed unmatched. Germline CDR1 SGHTA, CDR2 FQGTGA. The CDR3 is 16 amino acids. The CDR3 coding sequence is TGTGCCAGCAGCTTAACTCAAACTAGCGGGAAGGTTGAGCAGTTCTTC. Protein sequence: CASSLTQTSGKVEQFF.

The V and J genes are TRBV7-8 and TRBJ2-1, with 11 bases matching TRBD2. V shed 5 bases and J 5 bases; nucleotides not matched to a gene: 26. The germline gives CDR1 SGHVS, CDR2 FQNEAQ. This CDR3 is built from 22 residues. The CDR3 is CASSPARSGKGLAALDHNEQFF. The CDR3, as DNA: TGTGCCAGCAGCCCCGCCCGGTCGGGAAAGGGACTAGCGGCCCTGGATCACAATGAGCAGTTCTTC.

Only a few counts were recorded for this clone. V and J are TRBV12-5 and TRBJ2-1; 7 bases align to TRBD2. The CDR3 has 15 amino acids. Germline V gene data show CDR1 as LGHNT and CDR2 as FRNRAP. The J segment lost 9 bases and the V segment lost 1 base, leaving 9 bases of the junction unmatched. This chain's CDR3 is CASGLDGLDMGEQFF. For the CDR3, the DNA is TGTGCTAGTGGTTTGGACGGACTAGACATGGGTGAGCAGTTCTTC.

The chain links TRBV30 to TRBJ2-1; D is perhaps TRBD2 (5 bases). Germline loops: CDR1 GTSNPN, CDR2 SVGIG (reference sequence). This CDR3 has 14 residues. With 8 bases removed from V and 1 base from J, the gap between germline ends came to 15 bases. The CDR3, as DNA: TGTGCCGTGGAGCCAGCGGATTCCTACAATGAGCAGTTCTTC. Translating gives CAVEPADSYNEQFF. The full variable domain, completed using reference TRBV30 and TRBJ2-1, is SQTIHQWPATLVQPVGSPLSLECTVEGTSNPNLYWYRQAAGRGLQLLFYSVGIGQISSEVPQNLSASRPQDRQFILSSKKLLLSDSGFYLCAVEPADSYNEQFFGPGTRLTVL.

V and J are TRBV7-3 and TRBJ2-1, with 7 bases lining up with TRBD1. The trim removed 6 bases at V and 10 bases at J, leaving 9 bases unmatched. The CDR3 sequence is 13 residues long. The V gene's germline CDR1 is SGHTA and CDR2 FQGTGA. The DNA for the CDR3 is TGTGCCAGCAGTTCCAGGGGGTTCAAGGAGCAGTTCTTC. Translated, it gives CASSSRGFKEQFF.

This clone has just a few counts. The chain combines TRBV4-3 with TRBJ2-7; D perhaps matches TRBD2 (6 bases). This CDR3 spans 15 amino acids. The V gene's germline CDR1 is LGHNA and CDR2 YSLEER. V was trimmed by 0 bases and J by 1 base, leaving 10 bases between them. In nucleotides, the CDR3 is TGCGCCAGCAGCCAAGAGGGAGGACCATCCTACGAGCAGTACTTC. Protein: CASSQEGGPSYEQYF.

The chain recombines TRBV14 with TRBJ2-7; 9 bases align to TRBD1. Trimming removed 5 bases from V and 0 bases from J; junction bases left unmatched: 2. Germline V CDR1 and CDR2: SGHDN, FVKESK. This CDR3 comprises 14 residues. This CDR3 is CASSWDRASYEQYF. The CDR3 DNA is TGTGCCAGCAGCTGGGACAGGGCCTCCTACGAGCAGTACTTC.

V gene TRBV9 combines with J gene TRBJ1-5, with D uncertain. The CDR3 is 14 residues long. Germline assignment: CDR1 SGDLS and CDR2 YYNGEE. Between the trimmed V and J ends, which lost 4 bases and 4 bases, there was a span of 12 bases. The CDR3 spells CASSNVGSNQPQHF. Here the CDR3 DNA reads TGTGCCAGCAGCAACGTCGGGAGTAATCAGCCCCAGCATTTT.

The chain carries TRBV6-5 and TRBJ2-7; 9 nucleotides agree with TRBD1. This CDR3 contains 15 residues. J gave up 5 bases and V 2 bases, and 7 bases lay outside the gene matches. CDR1 MNHEY and CDR2 SVGAGI come from the germline V gene. CDR3 nucleotides: TGTGCCAGCAGTTACGGCGGGACAGGGCCCCACGAGCAGTACTTC. Translated, it gives CASSYGGTGPHEQYF.

The chain employs TRBV29-1 and TRBJ2-1; 15 bases are a match to TRBD2. CDR1 SQVTM and CDR2 ANQGSEA come from the germline V gene. The trim removed 6 bases at V and 12 bases at J, leaving 12 bases unmatched. This CDR3 is 15 amino acids long. The DNA for the CDR3 is TGCAGCGTGTCTAGACTGGGACTAGCGGGAGGTACGCAGTTCTTC. The encoded protein is CSVSRLGLAGGTQFF.

This clone was observed a handful of times. This sequence joins TRBV7-6 and TRBJ1-3; D is perhaps TRBD1 (5 bases). CDR3 length: 17 residues. Per germline, CDR1 SGHVS and CDR2 FNYEAQ. V was cut by 5 bases and J by 2 bases, with 19 bases left in between. The CDR3 loop is CASSRGAALSPGNTIYF. The CDR3 region has the DNA TGTGCCAGCAGCCGTGGGGCAGCCCTGTCACCTGGAAACACCATATATTTT.

This chain uses TRBV6-4 with TRBJ2-2; 11 bases fit TRBD2. The CDR3 runs 15 residues. Germline V gene data show CDR1 as MRHNA and CDR2 as SNTAGT. After removal of 3 bases from V and 7 bases from J, the junction contained 4 bases not matched to a gene. The CDR3 DNA sequence: TGTGCCAGCAGTGAACTAGCGGGAGCTGGCGGGGAGCTGTTTTTT. Residues: CASSELAGAGGELFF.

This chain joins TRBV28 and TRBJ2-1; 7 bases fit TRBD2. J was trimmed by 3 bases and V by 4 bases; bases with no gene match: 15. The CDR3 is made up of 18 amino acids. Looked up from germline, CDR1 is MDHEN and CDR2 is SYDVKM. The CDR3 protein is CASSSVGGSGNDYNEQFF. The DNA for the CDR3 is TGTGCCAGCAGTTCCGTGGGCGGGAGTGGGAATGACTACAATGAGCAGTTCTTC.

In this sample, this clone turned up a few times. CDR3 sequence: CASSNQRPSTDTQYF. The CDR3 DNA sequence: TGCGCCAGCAGCAACCAGCGCCCCAGCACAGATACGCAGTATTTT. The rearrangement links TRBV5-1 to TRBJ2-3; no definite D call. Germline CDR1 and CDR2: SGHRS and YFSETQ. The CDR3 has 15 amino acids. V lost 4 bases and J lost 0, with 12 bases in between.